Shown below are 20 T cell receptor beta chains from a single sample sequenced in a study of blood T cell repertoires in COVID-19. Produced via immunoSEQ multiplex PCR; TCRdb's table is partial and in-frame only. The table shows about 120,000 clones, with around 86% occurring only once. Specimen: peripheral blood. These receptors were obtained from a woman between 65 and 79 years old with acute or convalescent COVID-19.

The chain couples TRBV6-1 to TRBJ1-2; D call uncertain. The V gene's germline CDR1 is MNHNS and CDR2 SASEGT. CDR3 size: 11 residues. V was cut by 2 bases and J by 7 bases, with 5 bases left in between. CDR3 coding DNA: TGTGCCAGCAGTGAATATTCTGGCTACACCTTC. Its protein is CASSEYSGYTF.

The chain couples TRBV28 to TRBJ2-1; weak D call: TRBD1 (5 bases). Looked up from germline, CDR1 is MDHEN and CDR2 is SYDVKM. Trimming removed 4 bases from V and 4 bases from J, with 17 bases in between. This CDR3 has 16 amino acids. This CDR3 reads CASSYPDSNFYNEQFF. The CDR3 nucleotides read TGTGCCAGCAGTTACCCCGACAGCAACTTTTACAATGAGCAGTTCTTC.

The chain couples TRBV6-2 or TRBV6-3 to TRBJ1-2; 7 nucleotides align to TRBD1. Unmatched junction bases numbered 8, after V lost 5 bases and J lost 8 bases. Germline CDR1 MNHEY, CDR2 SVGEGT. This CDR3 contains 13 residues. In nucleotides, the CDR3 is TGTGCCAGCAGTACACGACAGGGCCACGGCTACACCTTC. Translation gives CASSTRQGHGYTF.

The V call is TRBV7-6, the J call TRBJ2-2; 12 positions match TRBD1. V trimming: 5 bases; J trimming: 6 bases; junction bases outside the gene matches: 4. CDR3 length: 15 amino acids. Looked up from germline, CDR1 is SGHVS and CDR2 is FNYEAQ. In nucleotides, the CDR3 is TGTGCCAGCAGCAAGGGGACAGGGGGCCCCGGGGAGCTGTTTTTT. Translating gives CASSKGTGGPGELFF.

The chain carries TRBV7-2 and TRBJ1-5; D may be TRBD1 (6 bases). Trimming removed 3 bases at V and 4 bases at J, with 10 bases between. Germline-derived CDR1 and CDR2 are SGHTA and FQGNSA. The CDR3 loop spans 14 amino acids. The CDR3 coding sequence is TGTGCCAGCAGCTTTAGCCAGGGGAATCAGCCCCAGCATTTT. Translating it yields CASSFSQGNQPQHF.

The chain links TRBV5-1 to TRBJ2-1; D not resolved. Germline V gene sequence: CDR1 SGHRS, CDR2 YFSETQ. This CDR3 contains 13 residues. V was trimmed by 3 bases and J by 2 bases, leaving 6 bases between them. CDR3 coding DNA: TGCGCCAGCAGCTCCGTCCCCTACAATGAGCAGTTCTTC. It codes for CASSSVPYNEQFF.

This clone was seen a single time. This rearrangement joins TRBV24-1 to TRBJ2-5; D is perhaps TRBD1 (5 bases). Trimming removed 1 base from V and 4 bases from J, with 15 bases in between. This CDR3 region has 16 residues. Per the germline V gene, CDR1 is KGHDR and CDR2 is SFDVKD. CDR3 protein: CATSDFGRKGVETQYF. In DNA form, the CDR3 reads TGTGCCACCAGTGATTTCGGCCGAAAAGGGGTAGAGACCCAGTACTTC.

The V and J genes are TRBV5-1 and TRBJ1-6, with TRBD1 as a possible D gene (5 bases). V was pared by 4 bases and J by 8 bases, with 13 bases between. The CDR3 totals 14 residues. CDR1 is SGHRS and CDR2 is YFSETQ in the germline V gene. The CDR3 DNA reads TGCGCCAGCAGCCCCGGCGGGGGGTATTCACCCCTCCACTTT. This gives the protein CASSPGGGYSPLHF.

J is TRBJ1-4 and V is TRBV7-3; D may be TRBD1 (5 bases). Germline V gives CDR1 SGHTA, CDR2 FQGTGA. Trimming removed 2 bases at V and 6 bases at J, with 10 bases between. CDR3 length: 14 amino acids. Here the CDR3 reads CASSLGASDEKLFF. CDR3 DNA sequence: TGTGCCAGCAGCTTAGGGGCTTCTGATGAAAAACTGTTTTTT.

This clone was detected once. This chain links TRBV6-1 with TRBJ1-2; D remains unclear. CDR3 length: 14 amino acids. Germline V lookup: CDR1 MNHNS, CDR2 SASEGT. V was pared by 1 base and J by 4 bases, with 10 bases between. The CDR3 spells CASSEVVQSYGYTF. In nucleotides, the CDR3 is TGTGCCAGCAGTGAAGTTGTACAGAGCTATGGCTACACCTTC.

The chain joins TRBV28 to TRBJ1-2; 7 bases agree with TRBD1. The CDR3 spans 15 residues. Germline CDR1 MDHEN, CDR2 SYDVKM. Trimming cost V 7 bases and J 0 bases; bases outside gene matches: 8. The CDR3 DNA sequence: TGTGCCAGCAATGAGGGGGCTATAGCTAACTATGGCTACACCTTC. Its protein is CASNEGAIANYGYTF.

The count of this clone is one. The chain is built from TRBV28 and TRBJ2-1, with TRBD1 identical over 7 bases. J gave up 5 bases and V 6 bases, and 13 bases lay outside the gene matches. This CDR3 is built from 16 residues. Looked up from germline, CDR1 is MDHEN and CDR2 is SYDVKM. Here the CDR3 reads CASSEGQAWGHNEQFF. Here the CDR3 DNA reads TGTGCCAGCAGCGAAGGACAGGCGTGGGGCCACAATGAGCAGTTCTTC.

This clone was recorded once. CDR3 nucleotide sequence: TGCGCCAGCAGCTTGGGGCGGGGGGGCTCTTTAACAGATACGCAGTATTTT. Encoded protein: CASSLGRGGSLTDTQYF. This chain uses TRBV5-1 with TRBJ2-3, with TRBD2 identical over 9 bases. The V and J ends lost 0 bases and 3 bases, in that order; junction bases with no gene match: 8. This CDR3 region has 17 residues. Germline CDR1 reads SGHRS; CDR2 reads YFSETQ.

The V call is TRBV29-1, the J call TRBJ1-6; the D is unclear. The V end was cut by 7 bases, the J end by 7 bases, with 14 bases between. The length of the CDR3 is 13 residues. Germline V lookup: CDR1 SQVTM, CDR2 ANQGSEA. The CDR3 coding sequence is TGCAGCGCCACCCTTGAGTTGAATTCACCCCTCCACTTT. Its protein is CSATLELNSPLHF.

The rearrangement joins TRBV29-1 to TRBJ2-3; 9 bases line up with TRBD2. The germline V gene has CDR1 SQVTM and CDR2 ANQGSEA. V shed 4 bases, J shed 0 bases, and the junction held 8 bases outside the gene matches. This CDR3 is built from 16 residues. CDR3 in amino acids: CSVVGSTSGSTDTQYF. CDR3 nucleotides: TGCAGCGTTGTTGGTTCCACTAGCGGGAGCACAGATACGCAGTATTTT.

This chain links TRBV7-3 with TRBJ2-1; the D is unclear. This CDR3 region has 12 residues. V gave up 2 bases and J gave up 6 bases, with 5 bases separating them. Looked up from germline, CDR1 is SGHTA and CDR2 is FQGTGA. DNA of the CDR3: TGTGCCAGCAGCTTACCAGGCAATGAGCAGTTCTTC. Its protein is CASSLPGNEQFF.

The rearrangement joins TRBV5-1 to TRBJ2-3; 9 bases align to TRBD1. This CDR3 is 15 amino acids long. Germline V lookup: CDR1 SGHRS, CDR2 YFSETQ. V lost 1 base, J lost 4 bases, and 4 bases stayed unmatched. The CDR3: CASSLMGQGADTQYF. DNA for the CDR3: TGCGCCAGCAGCTTGATGGGACAGGGAGCAGATACGCAGTATTTT.

DNA for the CDR3: TGTGCCAGCAGTTTAGGCGGTACTCTCCTGGGTGGAGAGCAGTACTTC. It translates to CASSLGGTLLGGEQYF. The V call is TRBV27, the J call TRBJ2-7; no definite D call. Germline lookup yields CDR1 MNHEY and CDR2 SMNVEV (reference sequence). Trimming removed 2 bases from V and 7 bases from J, with 21 bases in between. CDR3 length equals 16 residues.

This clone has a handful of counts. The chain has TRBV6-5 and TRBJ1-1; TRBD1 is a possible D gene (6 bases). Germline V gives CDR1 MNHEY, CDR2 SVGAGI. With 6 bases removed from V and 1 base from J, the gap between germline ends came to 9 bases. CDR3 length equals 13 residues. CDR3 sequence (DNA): TGTGCCAGCAGGTTACAGGGGAACACTGAAGCTTTCTTT. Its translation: CASRLQGNTEAFF.

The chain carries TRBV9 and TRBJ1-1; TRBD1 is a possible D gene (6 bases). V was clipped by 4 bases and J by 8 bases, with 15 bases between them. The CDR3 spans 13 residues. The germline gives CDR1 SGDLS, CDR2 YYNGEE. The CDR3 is CASSHPLTGEAFF. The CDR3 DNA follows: TGTGCCAGCAGCCACCCACTGACAGGAGAAGCTTTCTTT. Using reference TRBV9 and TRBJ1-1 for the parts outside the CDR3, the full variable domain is DSGVTQTPKHLITATGQRVTLRCSPRSGDLSVYWYQQSLDQGLQFLIQYYNGEERAKGNILERFSAQQFPDLHSELNLSSLELGDSALYFCASSHPLTGEAFFGQGTRLTVV.